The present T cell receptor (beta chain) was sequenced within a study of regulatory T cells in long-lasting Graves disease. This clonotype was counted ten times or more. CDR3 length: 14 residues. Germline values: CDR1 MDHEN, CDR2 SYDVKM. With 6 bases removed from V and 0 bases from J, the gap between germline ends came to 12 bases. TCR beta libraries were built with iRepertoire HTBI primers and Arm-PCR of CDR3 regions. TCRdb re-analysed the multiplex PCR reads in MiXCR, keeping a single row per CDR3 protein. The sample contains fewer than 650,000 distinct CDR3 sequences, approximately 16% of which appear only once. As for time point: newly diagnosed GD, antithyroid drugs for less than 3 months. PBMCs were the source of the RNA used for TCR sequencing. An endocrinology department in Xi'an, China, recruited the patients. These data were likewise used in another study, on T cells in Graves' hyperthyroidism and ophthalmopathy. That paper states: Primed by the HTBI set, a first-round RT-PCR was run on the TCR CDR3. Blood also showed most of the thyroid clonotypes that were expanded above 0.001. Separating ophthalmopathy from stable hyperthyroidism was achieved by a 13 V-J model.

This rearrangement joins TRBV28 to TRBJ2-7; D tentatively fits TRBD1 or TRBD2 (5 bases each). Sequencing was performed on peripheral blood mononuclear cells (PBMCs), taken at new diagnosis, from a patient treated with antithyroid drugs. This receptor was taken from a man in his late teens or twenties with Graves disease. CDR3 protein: CASSRDPSSYEQYF. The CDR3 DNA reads TGTGCCAGCAGCCGGGACCCGAGCTCCTACGAGCAGTACTTC.